The clone carrying this T cell receptor (beta chain) has a count of ten or more. These data come from a study of T cells in Graves' hyperthyroidism and ophthalmopathy. This sample holds PBMCs from around 9.9 ml fresh peripheral blood. Researchers amplified the TCR beta CDR3 regions from RNA transcripts. TCR CDR3 regions were first amplified by RT-PCR with HTBI primers. Via MiXCR, TCRdb re-called the multiplex PCR reads, giving one row per CDR3 protein. Seen here are 600,000 or so distinct CDR3 sequences, about 14% observed once, and the top ten hold less than 9%. The V end was cut by 9 bases, the J end by 4 bases, with 21 bases between. Germline V gene data show CDR1 as MDHEN and CDR2 as SYDVKM. CDR3 size: 15 residues.

The chain joins TRBV28 to TRBJ1-1, with a possible D match to TRBD1 (5 bases). This TCR came from a woman aged 18-30 years with Graves' ophthalmopathy. Sequenced sample: blood. CDR3 DNA sequence: TGTGCCAGTTTCGATCTCGGGGGGATGGGCACTGAAGCTTTCTTT. Translated: CASFDLGGMGTEAFF.